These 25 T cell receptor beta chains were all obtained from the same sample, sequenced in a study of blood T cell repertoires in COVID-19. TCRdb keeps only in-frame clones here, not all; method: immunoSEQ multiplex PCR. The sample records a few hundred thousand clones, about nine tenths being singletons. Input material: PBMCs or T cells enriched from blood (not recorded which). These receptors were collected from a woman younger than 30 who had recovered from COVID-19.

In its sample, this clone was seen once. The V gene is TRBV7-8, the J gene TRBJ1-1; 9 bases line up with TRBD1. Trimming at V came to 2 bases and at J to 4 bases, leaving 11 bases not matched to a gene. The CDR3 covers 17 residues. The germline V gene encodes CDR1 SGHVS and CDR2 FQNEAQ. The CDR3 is CASSLRSTGGSVTEAFF. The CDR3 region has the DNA TGTGCCAGCAGCTTAAGGTCGACAGGGGGTAGCGTCACTGAAGCTTTCTTT. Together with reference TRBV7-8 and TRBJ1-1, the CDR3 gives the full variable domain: GAGVSQSPRYKVAKRGQDVALRCDPISGHVSLFWYQQALGQGPEFLTYFQNEAQLDKSGLPSDRFFAERPEGSVSTLKIQRTQQEDSAVYLCASSLRSTGGSVTEAFFGQGTRLTVV.

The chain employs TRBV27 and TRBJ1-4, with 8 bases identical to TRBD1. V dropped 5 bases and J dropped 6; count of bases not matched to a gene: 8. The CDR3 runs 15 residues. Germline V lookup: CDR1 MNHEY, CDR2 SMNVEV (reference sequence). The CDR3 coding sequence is TGTGCCAGCAGTGATCCGGGACAGGACCATGAAAAACTGTTTTTT. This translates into CASSDPGQDHEKLFF.

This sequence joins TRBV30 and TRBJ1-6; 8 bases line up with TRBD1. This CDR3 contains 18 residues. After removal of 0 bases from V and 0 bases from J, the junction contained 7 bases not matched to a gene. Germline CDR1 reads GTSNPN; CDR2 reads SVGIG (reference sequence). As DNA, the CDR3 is TGTGCCTGGAGTGTATCCGGGACAGGCCTCTCCTATAATTCACCCCTCCACTTT. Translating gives CAWSVSGTGLSYNSPLHF. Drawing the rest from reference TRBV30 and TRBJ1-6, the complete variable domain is SQTIHQWPATLVQPVGSPLSLECTVEGTSNPNLYWYRQAAGRGLQLLFYSVGIGQISSEVPQNLSASRPQDRQFILSSKKLLLSDSGFYLCAWSVSGTGLSYNSPLHFGNGTRLTVT.

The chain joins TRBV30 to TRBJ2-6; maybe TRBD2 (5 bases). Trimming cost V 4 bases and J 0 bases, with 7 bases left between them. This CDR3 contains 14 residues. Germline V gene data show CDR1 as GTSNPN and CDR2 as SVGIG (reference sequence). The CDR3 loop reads CAWNGVSGANVLTF. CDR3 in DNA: TGTGCCTGGAACGGGGTCTCTGGGGCCAACGTCCTGACTTTC. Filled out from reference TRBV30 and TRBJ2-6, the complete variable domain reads SQTIHQWPATLVQPVGSPLSLECTVEGTSNPNLYWYRQAAGRGLQLLFYSVGIGQISSEVPQNLSASRPQDRQFILSSKKLLLSDSGFYLCAWNGVSGANVLTFGAGSRLTVL.

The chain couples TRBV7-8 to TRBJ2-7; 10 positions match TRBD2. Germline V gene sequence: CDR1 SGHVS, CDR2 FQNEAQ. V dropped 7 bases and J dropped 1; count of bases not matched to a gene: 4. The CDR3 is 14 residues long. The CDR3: CASTPTSGSYEQYF. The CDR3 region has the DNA TGTGCCAGCACCCCGACTAGCGGGTCCTACGAGCAGTACTTC.

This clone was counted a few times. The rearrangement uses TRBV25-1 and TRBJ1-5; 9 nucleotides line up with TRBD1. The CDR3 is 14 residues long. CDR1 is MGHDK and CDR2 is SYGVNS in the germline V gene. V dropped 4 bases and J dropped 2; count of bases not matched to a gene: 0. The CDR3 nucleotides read TGTGCCAGCAGTGGGACAGGGGGCAATCAGCCCCAGCATTTT. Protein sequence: CASSGTGGNQPQHF.

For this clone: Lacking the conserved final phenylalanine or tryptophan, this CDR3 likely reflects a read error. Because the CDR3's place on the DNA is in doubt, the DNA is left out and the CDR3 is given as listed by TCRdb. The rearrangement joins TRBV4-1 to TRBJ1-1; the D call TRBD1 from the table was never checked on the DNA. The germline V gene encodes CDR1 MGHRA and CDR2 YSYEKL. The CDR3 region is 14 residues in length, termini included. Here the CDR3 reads CASSQDLNSYQSFA.

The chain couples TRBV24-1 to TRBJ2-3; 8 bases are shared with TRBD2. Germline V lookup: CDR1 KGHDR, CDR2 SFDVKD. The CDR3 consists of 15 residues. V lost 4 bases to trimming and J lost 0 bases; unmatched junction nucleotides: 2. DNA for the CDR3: TGTGCCACCAGTGAAGGCGGGGGGAGCACAGATACGCAGTATTTT. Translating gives CATSEGGGSTDTQYF.

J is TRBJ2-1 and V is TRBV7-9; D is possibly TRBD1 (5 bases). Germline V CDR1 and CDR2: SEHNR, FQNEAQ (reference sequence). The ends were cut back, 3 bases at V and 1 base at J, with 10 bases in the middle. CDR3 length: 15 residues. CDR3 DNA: TGTGCCAGCAGCTTCCTACAGGATTCCTACAATGAGCAGTTCTTC. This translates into CASSFLQDSYNEQFF.

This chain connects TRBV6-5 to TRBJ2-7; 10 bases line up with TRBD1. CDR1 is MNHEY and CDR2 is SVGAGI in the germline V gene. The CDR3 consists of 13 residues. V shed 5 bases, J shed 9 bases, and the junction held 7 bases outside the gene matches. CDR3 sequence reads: CASSKPGQGLQYF. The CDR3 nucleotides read TGTGCCAGCAGTAAACCGGGACAGGGGTTGCAGTACTTC.

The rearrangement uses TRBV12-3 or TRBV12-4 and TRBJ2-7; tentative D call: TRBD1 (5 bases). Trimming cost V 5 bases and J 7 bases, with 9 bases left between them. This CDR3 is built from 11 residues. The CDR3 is CASSQGSEQYF. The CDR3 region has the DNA TGTGCCAGCAGTCAGGGCTCGGAGCAGTACTTC.

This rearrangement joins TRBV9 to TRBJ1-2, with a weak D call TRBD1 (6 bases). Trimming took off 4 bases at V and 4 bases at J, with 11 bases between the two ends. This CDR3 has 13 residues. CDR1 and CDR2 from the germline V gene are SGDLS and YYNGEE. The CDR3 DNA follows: TGTGCCAGCAGCCCGACAGGCACCTATGGCTACACCTTC. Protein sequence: CASSPTGTYGYTF.

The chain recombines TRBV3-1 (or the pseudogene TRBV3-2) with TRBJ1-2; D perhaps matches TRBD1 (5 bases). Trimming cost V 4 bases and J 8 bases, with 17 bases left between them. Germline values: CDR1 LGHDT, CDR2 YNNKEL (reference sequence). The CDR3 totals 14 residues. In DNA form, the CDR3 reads TGTGCCAGCAGCCTCAACCCAGGGCTTAGGGGCTACACCTTC. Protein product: CASSLNPGLRGYTF.

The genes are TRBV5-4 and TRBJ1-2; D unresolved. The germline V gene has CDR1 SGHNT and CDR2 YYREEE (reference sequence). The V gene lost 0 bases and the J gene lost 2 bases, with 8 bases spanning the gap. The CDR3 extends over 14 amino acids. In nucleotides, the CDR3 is TGTGCCAGCAGCTTGGACAGCCGAAACTATGGCTACACCTTC. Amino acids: CASSLDSRNYGYTF. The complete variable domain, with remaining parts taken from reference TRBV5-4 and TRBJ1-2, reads ETGVTQSPTHLIKTRGQQVTLRCSSQSGHNTVSWYQQALGQGPQFIFQYYREEENGRGNFPPRFSGLQFPNYSSELNVNALELDDSALYLCASSLDSRNYGYTFGSGTRLTVV.

The CDR3 coding sequence is TGTGCCAGCAGTTTGGGACAGGGGTCTTATAGCAATCAGCCCCAGCATTTT. Amino acid sequence: CASSLGQGSYSNQPQHF. The chain combines TRBV28 with TRBJ1-5; TRBD1 agrees at 10 bases. CDR3 length: 17 residues. The germline V gene has CDR1 MDHEN and CDR2 SYDVKM. Trimming took 3 bases from V and 0 from J; bases not matched to a gene: 5.

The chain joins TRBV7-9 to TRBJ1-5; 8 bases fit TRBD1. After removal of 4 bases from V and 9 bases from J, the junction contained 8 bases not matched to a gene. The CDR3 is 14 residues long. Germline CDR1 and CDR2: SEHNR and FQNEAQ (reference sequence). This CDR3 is CASSSGQEVRPQHF. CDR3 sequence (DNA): TGTGCCAGCAGCTCGGGACAGGAGGTCAGGCCCCAGCATTTT.

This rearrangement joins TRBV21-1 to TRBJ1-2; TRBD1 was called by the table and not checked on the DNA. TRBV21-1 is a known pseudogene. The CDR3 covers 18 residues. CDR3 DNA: TGTGCCAGCAGCAAATCCGTCTTCTACAGGGGGCGGCCTTATGGCTACACCTTC. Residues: CASSKSVFYRGRPYGYTF.

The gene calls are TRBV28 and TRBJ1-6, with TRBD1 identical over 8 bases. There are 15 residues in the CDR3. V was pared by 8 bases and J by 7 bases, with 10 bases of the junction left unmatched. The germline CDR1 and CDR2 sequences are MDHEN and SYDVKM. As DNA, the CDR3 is TGTGCCAGCGAGGGCCTCCGGGACAGGAATTCACCCCTCCACTTT. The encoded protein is CASEGLRDRNSPLHF.

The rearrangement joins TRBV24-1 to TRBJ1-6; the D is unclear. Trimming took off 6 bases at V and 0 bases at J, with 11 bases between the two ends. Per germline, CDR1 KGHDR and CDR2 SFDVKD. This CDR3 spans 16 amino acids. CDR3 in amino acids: CATSSRGHSYNSPLHF. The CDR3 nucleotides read TGTGCCACCAGTTCACGCGGGCACTCCTATAATTCACCCCTCCACTTT.

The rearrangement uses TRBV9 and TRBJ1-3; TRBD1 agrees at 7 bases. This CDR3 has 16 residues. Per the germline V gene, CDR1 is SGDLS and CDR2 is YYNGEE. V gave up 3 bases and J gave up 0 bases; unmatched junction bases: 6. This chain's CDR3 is CASSARDSSSGNTIYF. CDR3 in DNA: TGTGCCAGCAGCGCCCGGGACAGCAGCTCTGGAAACACCATATATTTT.

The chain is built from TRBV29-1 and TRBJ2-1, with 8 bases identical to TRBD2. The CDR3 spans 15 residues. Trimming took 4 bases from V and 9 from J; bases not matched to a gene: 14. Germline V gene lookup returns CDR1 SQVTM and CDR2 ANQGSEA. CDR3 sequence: CSVGAGTSGVGEQFF. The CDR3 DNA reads TGCAGCGTTGGGGCCGGGACTAGTGGCGTGGGTGAGCAGTTCTTC.

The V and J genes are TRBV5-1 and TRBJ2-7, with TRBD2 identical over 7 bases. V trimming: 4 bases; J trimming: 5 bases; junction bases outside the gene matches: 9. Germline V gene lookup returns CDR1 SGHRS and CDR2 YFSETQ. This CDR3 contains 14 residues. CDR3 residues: CASSPPGGGNEQYF. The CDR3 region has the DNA TGCGCCAGCAGCCCCCCGGGGGGAGGAAACGAGCAGTACTTC.

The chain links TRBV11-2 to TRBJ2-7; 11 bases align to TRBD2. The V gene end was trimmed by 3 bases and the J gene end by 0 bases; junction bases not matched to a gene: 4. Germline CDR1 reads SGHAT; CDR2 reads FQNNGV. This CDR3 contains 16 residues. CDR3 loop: CASSFRLAGLSYEQYF. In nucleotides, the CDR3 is TGTGCCAGCAGCTTCAGACTAGCGGGGCTCTCCTACGAGCAGTACTTC. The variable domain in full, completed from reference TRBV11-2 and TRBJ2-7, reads EAGVAQSPRYKIIEKRQSVAFWCNPISGHATLYWYQQILGQGPKLLIQFQNNGVVDDSQLPKDRFSAERLKGVDSTLKIQPAKLEDSAVYLCASSFRLAGLSYEQYFGPGTRLTVT.

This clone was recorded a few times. CDR3 in amino acids: CASSSGKGRGGYEQYF. CDR3 bases: TGTGCCAGCAGCTCGGGGAAGGGACGGGGAGGTTACGAGCAGTACTTC. The chain joins TRBV5-5 to TRBJ2-7; D might be TRBD2 (6 bases). Germline V gene data show CDR1 as SGHKS and CDR2 as YYEKEE (reference sequence). Trimming stripped 3 bases from V and 4 bases from J, with 20 bases between. The CDR3 sequence is 16 residues long.

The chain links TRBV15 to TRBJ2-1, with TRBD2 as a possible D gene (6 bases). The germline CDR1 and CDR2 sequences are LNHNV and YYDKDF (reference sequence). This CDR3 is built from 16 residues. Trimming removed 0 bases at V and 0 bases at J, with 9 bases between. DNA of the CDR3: TGTGCCACCAGCAGAGAACGCGGGAACTCCTACAATGAGCAGTTCTTC. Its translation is CATSRERGNSYNEQFF.